The sequence of this TCR beta chain was determined in a study of blood T cell repertoires in COVID-19. CDR1 is SNHLY and CDR2 is FYNNEI in the germline V gene. The length of the CDR3 is 15 residues. J was trimmed by 4 bases and V by 6 bases; bases with no gene match: 6. Sequencing was performed with immunoSEQ multiplex PCR; in TCRdb, only in-frame clones are kept and a portion is missing. The table lists 88,000 or so clones, roughly 80% of them singletons, with approximately 12% in the top ten. V is TRBV2 and J is TRBJ1-2; 12 nucleotides align to TRBD1. The receptor was isolated from a man at least 80 years old with acute or convalescent COVID-19. Sequencing was carried out using peripheral blood. The CDR3 DNA follows: TGTGCCAGCAGCGTCGGGACAGGGGGCGTCTATGGCTACACCTTC. Protein product: CASSVGTGGVYGYTF.